This section outlines one T cell receptor beta chain sequence together with its context. The antigen is undetermined. 60 Vbeta and 13 Jbeta primers were used in PCR. Repertoires were generated with immunoSEQ multiplex PCR, while TCRdb's copy carries only in-frame clones and drops some. The repertoire holds about 200,000 clones, with about four fifths as singletons. This record comes from a study of cytomegalovirus exposure and HLA in healthy donors. Germline V gene lookup returns CDR1 MDHEN and CDR2 SYDVKM. The ends lost 6 bases at V and 3 bases at J; junction bases unmatched: 6. The CDR3 sequence is 14 residues long. Findings and caveats of the study: Presence/absence analysis assumed near-uniform sequencing depth across donors. Later analysis suggested links between common viral pathogens and several top significant clusters.

While unrecorded immune exposures were likely, the donors were nominally healthy when sampled. The source of this sequence is a male donor in good health and CMV-seropositive. V is TRBV28 and J is TRBJ1-2; 8 positions agree with TRBD1. The sample taken for sequencing was PBMCs. DNA of the CDR3: TGTGCCAGCAGCGTCCGGGGACAGGACTATGGCTACACCTTC. It translates to CASSVRGQDYGYTF.